The source of this T cell receptor (beta chain) is a study of Ad26.COV2.S vaccination and SARS-CoV-2 variants. General study points: An underestimation of total T cell responses may have resulted from the TCR breadth and depth analyses. Researchers reported similar non-spike TCR breadth in vaccine and placebo recipients.

The germline V gene encodes CDR1 WSHSY and CDR2 SAAADI. The CDR3 contains 14 residues. The V end was cut by 3 bases, the J end by 0 bases, with 6 bases between. As for this clone: Its matching antigen is unknown.

TCRdb's table, derived via immunoSEQ multiplex PCR, lists solely in-frame clones and lacks some. The data contain around 100,000 clones, 80% of them singletons. This sequence was found in a human donor who had recovered from COVID-19. The V and J genes are TRBV10-2 and TRBJ1-5; D not certain. Here the sequenced sample was peripheral blood, taken after recovery from COVID-19. The CDR3 sequence: CASSDRNSNQPQHF. The CDR3 DNA reads as TGCGCCAGCAGTGACAGGAATAGCAATCAGCCCCAGCATTTT.